These 32 T cell receptor beta chains were sequenced from one sample in a study of blood T cell repertoires in COVID-19. Assay used: immunoSEQ multiplex PCR; TCRdb lists only in-frame clones, some missing. The data hold 190,000 or so clones, with around 87% observed a single time. Input material: peripheral blood. These receptors all stem from a woman aged 18-35 years who had recovered from COVID-19.

Worth noting for this clone: Its ends do not fully match the called genes, so a read error is possible. This chain links TRBV6-1 with TRBJ1-5; 12 bases match TRBD1. The CDR3 consists of 17 residues. CDR1 is MNHNS and CDR2 is SASEGT in the germline V gene. The CDR3 DNA is TGTGCCAGCAGGGAAGGGACAGGGGGCGCGCGCAATCAGCCCCAGCATTTT. Its protein is CASREGTGGARNQPQHF.

The chain employs TRBV5-6 and TRBJ2-4; no definite D call. This CDR3 comprises 14 residues. V lost 2 bases and J lost 2, with 8 bases in between. Germline V gene sequence: CDR1 SGHDT, CDR2 YYEEEE. CDR3: CASSFLRPKNIQYF. The DNA for the CDR3 is TGTGCCAGCAGCTTCTTGCGGCCCAAAAACATTCAGTACTTC.

This clone was detected once. V usage is TRBV9 and J usage is TRBJ1-4; D is perhaps TRBD1 (6 bases). Trimming cost V 3 bases and J 7 bases, with 16 bases left between them. The CDR3 contains 15 residues. From germline, CDR1 is SGDLS and CDR2 YYNGEE. CDR3 residues: CASSGAPGRGEKLFF. CDR3 DNA sequence: TGTGCCAGCAGCGGAGCCCCGGGCAGGGGTGAAAAACTGTTTTTT.

The CDR3 sequence: CASSQQGFGYEQYF. The CDR3 DNA sequence: TGTGCCAGCAGCCAACAGGGGTTCGGATACGAGCAGTACTTC. V usage is TRBV13 and J usage is TRBJ2-7, with 7 nucleotides matching TRBD1. This CDR3 has 14 residues. Germline V lookup: CDR1 PRHDT, CDR2 FYEKMQ (reference sequence). V was clipped by 5 bases and J by 4 bases; unmatched bases: 8.

The V gene is TRBV27, the J gene TRBJ2-1, with a weak D call TRBD1 (5 bases). Germline V gives CDR1 MNHEY, CDR2 SMNVEV (reference sequence). The CDR3 has 14 residues. The V gene lost 5 bases and the J gene lost 0 bases, with 8 bases spanning the gap. CDR3 sequence: CASSQGSSYNEQFF. The CDR3 nucleotides read TGTGCCAGCAGTCAGGGAAGCTCCTACAATGAGCAGTTCTTC.

This rearrangement joins TRBV19 to TRBJ1-1; D may be TRBD1 (6 bases). CDR1 LNHDA and CDR2 SQIVND come from the germline V gene (reference sequence). The V and J ends lost 5 bases and 1 base respectively, with 8 bases between them. This CDR3 is built from 13 residues. CDR3 region: CASSVDRNTEAFF. The CDR3 DNA reads TGTGCCAGTAGTGTGGACAGGAACACTGAAGCTTTCTTT.

The chain links TRBV9 to TRBJ2-5; the D gene is possibly TRBD1 (5 bases). Trimming removed 3 bases at V and 8 bases at J, with 11 bases between. Germline CDR1 and CDR2: SGDLS and YYNGEE. The CDR3 is 12 amino acids. CDR3 protein: CASSEDTRTQYF. The DNA for the CDR3 is TGTGCCAGCAGCGAGGACACTCGAACCCAGTACTTC.

V and J are TRBV7-9 and TRBJ2-5; the match to TRBD2 covers 12 bases. J gave up 5 bases and V 4 bases, and 11 bases lay outside the gene matches. CDR1 is SEHNR, CDR2 FQNEAQ, per germline (reference sequence). The CDR3 is 17 amino acids. The CDR3 loop is CASSSPPSGRALETQYF. In DNA, the CDR3 is TGTGCCAGCAGCTCGCCCCCTAGCGGGAGGGCCCTTGAGACCCAGTACTTC. The complete variable domain, with remaining parts taken from reference TRBV7-9 and TRBJ2-5, reads DTGVSQNPRHKITKRGQNVTFRCDPISEHNRLYWYRQTLGQGPEFLTYFQNEAQLEKSRLLSDRFSAERPKGSFSTLEIQRTEQGDSAMYLCASSSPPSGRALETQYFGPGTRLLVL.

V and J are TRBV6-5 and TRBJ2-3; D is unresolved. CDR1 and CDR2 (germline): MNHEY, SVGAGI. V lost 3 bases and J 0 bases, leaving 10 bases between the germline ends. CDR3 size: 15 residues. The CDR3 nucleotides read TGTGCCAGCAGTTATAAACGGTCTAGCACAGATACGCAGTATTTT. Its translation is CASSYKRSSTDTQYF.

The rearrangement uses TRBV6-6 and TRBJ2-3, with D perhaps TRBD1 (6 bases). Trimming left V 7 bases short and J 0 bases short, with 11 bases between. This CDR3 is 14 amino acids long. Germline V lookup: CDR1 MNHNY, CDR2 SVGAGI (reference sequence). CDR3 in amino acids: CASNLGGSTDTQYF. In DNA form, the CDR3 reads TGTGCCAGCAACCTAGGGGGTAGCACAGATACGCAGTATTTT.

CDR3 sequence: CASSELLVPFF. For the CDR3, the DNA is TGTGCCAGCAGCGAACTTCTTGTGCCTTTCTTT. This chain uses TRBV5-8 with TRBJ1-1; the D is unclear. Germline lookup yields CDR1 SGHTS and CDR2 YDEGEE. The CDR3 runs to 11 residues. The ends were cut back, 4 bases at V and 12 bases at J, with 13 bases in the middle.

The V and J genes are TRBV5-1 and TRBJ1-1; 7 bases map to TRBD1. The CDR3 totals 14 residues. Trimming took 4 bases from V and 2 from J; bases not matched to a gene: 5. CDR1 is SGHRS, CDR2 YFSETQ, per germline. The CDR3 region is CASSQTGSNTEAFF. CDR3 sequence (DNA): TGCGCCAGCAGCCAGACAGGGAGCAACACTGAAGCTTTCTTT.

This clone was detected only once. The chain joins TRBV24-1 to TRBJ1-5; 9 nucleotides align to TRBD1. This CDR3 is built from 15 residues. Per the germline V gene, CDR1 is KGHDR and CDR2 is SFDVKD. V was pared by 9 bases and J by 6 bases, with 11 bases of the junction left unmatched. CDR3 nucleotides: TGTGCCACCGGACAAACCGGGACAGGGCTTCAGCCCCAGCATTTT. This codes for CATGQTGTGLQPQHF.

This clone was seen just once. The chain links TRBV18 to TRBJ2-1, with 7 bases fitting TRBD1. Trimming cost V 4 bases and J 0 bases; bases outside gene matches: 0. Germline assignment: CDR1 KGHSH and CDR2 LQKENI. The CDR3 consists of 14 residues. CDR3 sequence: CASSRQGSYNEQFF. The DNA for the CDR3 is TGTGCCAGCTCACGACAGGGCTCCTACAATGAGCAGTTCTTC.

For the CDR3, the DNA is TGCGCCAGCAGCCAAGATTGGTCCAGTACCTACGAGCAGTACTTC. Translation gives CASSQDWSSTYEQYF. The rearrangement joins TRBV4-3 to TRBJ2-7; D call uncertain. The germline V gene encodes CDR1 LGHNA and CDR2 YSLEER. The CDR3 sequence is 15 residues long. V was shortened by 0 bases and J by 2 bases, with 11 bases between the two germline ends.

About this clone: The sample carries other DNA sequences with the same CDR3. This chain uses TRBV6-5 with TRBJ1-5, with 7 bases lining up with TRBD1. Per germline, CDR1 MNHEY and CDR2 SVGAGI. This CDR3 is 15 amino acids long. V lost 0 bases to trimming and J lost 2 bases; unmatched junction nucleotides: 1. CDR3 bases: TGTGCCAGCAGTTACTCCGGGACAGGCAATCAGCCCCAGCATTTT. It specifies CASSYSGTGNQPQHF.

This chain connects TRBV6-5 to TRBJ1-6; D is undetermined. Trimming took 4 bases from V and 6 from J, leaving 10 bases between them. The germline V gene encodes CDR1 MNHEY and CDR2 SVGAGI. The CDR3 consists of 14 residues. The CDR3 here is CASSSRGSNSPLHF. DNA for the CDR3: TGTGCCAGCAGTTCCAGAGGTAGTAATTCACCCCTCCACTTT.

The rearrangement joins TRBV9 to TRBJ1-6; D is uncertain. In germline, CDR1 is SGDLS, CDR2 YYNGEE. The CDR3 covers 14 residues. Trimming stripped 0 bases from V and 6 bases from J, with 7 bases between. In DNA, the CDR3 is TGTGCCAGCAGCGTAGGCCAGTTTAATTCACCCCTCCACTTT. Protein sequence: CASSVGQFNSPLHF.

The DNA for the CDR3 is TGTGCCAGCAGCTTCGGTACAGTGAACACTGAAGCTTTCTTT. Its protein is CASSFGTVNTEAFF. This chain connects TRBV9 to TRBJ1-1, with D unclear. The length of the CDR3 is 14 residues. V gave up 4 bases and J gave up 0 bases, with 10 bases separating them. In germline, CDR1 is SGDLS, CDR2 YYNGEE.

This sequence joins TRBV19 and TRBJ1-2; D possibly corresponds to TRBD1 (5 bases). The V gene's germline CDR1 is LNHDA and CDR2 SQIVND (reference sequence). Trimming left V 5 bases short and J 4 bases short, with 11 bases between. This CDR3 contains 13 residues. CDR3 region: CASSLQGGYGYTF. For the CDR3, the DNA is TGTGCCAGTAGTCTTCAGGGAGGCTATGGCTACACCTTC. Drawing the rest from reference TRBV19 and TRBJ1-2, the complete variable domain is DGGITQSPKYLFRKEGQNVTLSCEQNLNHDAMYWYRQDPGQGLRLIYYSQIVNDFQKGDIAEGYSVSREKKESFPLTVTSAQKNPTAFYLCASSLQGGYGYTFGSGTRLTVV.

The chain uses TRBV5-1 and TRBJ2-7, with 7 bases identical to TRBD1. J was trimmed by 0 bases and V by 4 bases; bases with no gene match: 4. This CDR3 comprises 14 residues. Per the germline V gene, CDR1 is SGHRS and CDR2 is YFSETQ. The CDR3: CASSPGTVSYEQYF. CDR3 DNA: TGCGCCAGCAGCCCCGGGACAGTCTCCTACGAGCAGTACTTC.

This clone showed up many times. The chain is built from TRBV5-4 and TRBJ1-2; possible D gene TRBD1, 5 bases. The CDR3 is made up of 14 amino acids. Germline loops: CDR1 SGHNT, CDR2 YYREEE (reference sequence). V lost 4 bases to trimming and J lost 2 bases, with 12 bases between them. The CDR3 loop reads CASSRDTGNYGYTF. The CDR3 DNA reads as TGTGCCAGCAGCCGAGATACAGGAAACTATGGCTACACCTTC.

This chain links TRBV13 with TRBJ2-7; the D gene is possibly TRBD2 (7 bases). Germline CDR1 is PRHDT and CDR2 is FYEKMQ (reference sequence). V was clipped by 1 base and J by 6 bases, with 25 bases between them. The CDR3 loop spans 18 amino acids. In nucleotides, the CDR3 is TGTGCCAGCAGCTTAGAGGGGGGGCTATCGTCCCCGAATTCCGAGCAGTACTTC. As protein: CASSLEGGLSSPNSEQYF.

The chain links TRBV25-1 to TRBJ2-4, with 13 bases matching TRBD2. This CDR3 spans 18 amino acids. The V and J ends lost 4 bases and 0 bases, in that order; junction bases with no gene match: 6. Germline V gives CDR1 MGHDK, CDR2 SYGVNS. The CDR3 DNA sequence: TGTGCCAGCAGTGGGACTAGCGGGAGTCCCCTAGCCAAAAACATTCAGTACTTC. Translated: CASSGTSGSPLAKNIQYF.

This chain uses TRBV6-5 with TRBJ2-1, with TRBD2 matching over 14 bases. This CDR3 comprises 15 residues. V lost 7 bases to trimming and J lost 8 bases; unmatched junction nucleotides: 7. Germline V CDR1 and CDR2: MNHEY, SVGAGI. In nucleotides, the CDR3 is TGTGCCAGCAACGGACTAGCGGGAGGCGTGTATGAGCAGTTCTTC. Protein sequence: CASNGLAGGVYEQFF.

This clone was counted only a few times. This chain uses TRBV7-3 with TRBJ1-1; D remains unclear. Germline CDR1 is SGHTA and CDR2 is FQGTGA. V lost 2 bases to trimming and J lost 1 base, with 5 bases between them. The CDR3 has 13 amino acids. CDR3 nucleotides: TGTGCCAGCAGCTTAGGGCGGAACACTGAAGCTTTCTTT. Translating gives CASSLGRNTEAFF.

This clone appeared once. The chain is built from TRBV3-1 (or the pseudogene TRBV3-2) and TRBJ1-2; 8 bases line up with TRBD1. The V and J ends lost 5 bases and 4 bases, in that order; junction bases with no gene match: 6. CDR1 and CDR2 (germline): LGHDT, YNNKEL (reference sequence). CDR3 length: 14 residues. CDR3 in DNA: TGTGCCAGCAGCGGGGACAGGACCCGCTATGGCTACACCTTC. Translation gives CASSGDRTRYGYTF.

This chain connects TRBV6-1 to TRBJ2-1, with 9 bases identical to TRBD2. Trimming at V came to 5 bases and at J to 1 base, leaving 6 bases not matched to a gene. The CDR3 totals 16 residues. Germline CDR1 and CDR2: MNHNS and SASEGT. CDR3 sequence (DNA): TGTGCCAGCAGTAAAGGACTAGCGAAGTCCTACAATGAGCAGTTCTTC. Encoded protein: CASSKGLAKSYNEQFF.

The chain recombines TRBV29-1 with TRBJ1-1; 9 positions match TRBD1. The CDR3 spans 13 residues. J gave up 2 bases and V 3 bases, and 1 base lay outside the gene matches. Germline V gives CDR1 SQVTM, CDR2 ANQGSEA. CDR3 nucleotides: TGCAGCGTTGAGGGACAGGGAAACACTGAAGCTTTCTTT. It translates to CSVEGQGNTEAFF.

The genes are TRBV9 and TRBJ1-2, with TRBD1 matching over 9 bases. The CDR3 length is 15 residues. V shed 1 base, J shed 7 bases, and the junction held 8 bases outside the gene matches. The germline CDR1 and CDR2 sequences are SGDLS and YYNGEE. CDR3 sequence: CASSVYTGGKGGYTF. CDR3 DNA: TGTGCCAGCAGCGTATATACAGGGGGCAAGGGTGGCTACACCTTC. The full variable domain, with the rest looked up from reference TRBV9 and TRBJ1-2, is DSGVTQTPKHLITATGQRVTLRCSPRSGDLSVYWYQQSLDQGLQFLIQYYNGEERAKGNILERFSAQQFPDLHSELNLSSLELGDSALYFCASSVYTGGKGGYTFGSGTRLTVV.

About this clone itself: Other DNA variants within this sample encode the same CDR3. V usage is TRBV18 and J usage is TRBJ2-1, with TRBD2 identical over 12 bases. Germline lookup yields CDR1 KGHSH and CDR2 LQKENI. Trimming removed 6 bases from V and 7 bases from J; junction bases left unmatched: 7. The CDR3 has 15 amino acids. CDR3 in amino acids: CASSPTSGSYNEQFF. The CDR3 bases are TGTGCCAGCTCCCCGACTAGCGGGAGCTATAATGAGCAGTTCTTC.

The chain carries TRBV11-2 and TRBJ2-7; the match to TRBD2 covers 9 bases. Trimming took 1 base from V and 5 from J; bases not matched to a gene: 6. This CDR3 is built from 15 residues. CDR1 and CDR2 (germline): SGHAT, FQNNGV. The CDR3 spells CASSLGGSGGHEQYF. CDR3 in DNA: TGTGCCAGCAGCTTAGGAGGGAGCGGGGGGCACGAGCAGTACTTC. The full variable domain, completed using reference TRBV11-2 and TRBJ2-7, is EAGVAQSPRYKIIEKRQSVAFWCNPISGHATLYWYQQILGQGPKLLIQFQNNGVVDDSQLPKDRFSAERLKGVDSTLKIQPAKLEDSAVYLCASSLGGSGGHEQYFGPGTRLTVT.